This TCR beta chain was recorded in a study of cytomegalovirus exposure and HLA in healthy donors. Study results and caveats: Looking again later, the authors saw that most CMV-associated TCR beta chains seemed HLA-restricted. The productive fraction for most TCR beta V segments was about 90% or about 30% in an earlier analysis.

The V end lost 2 bases, the J end lost 8 bases, and 13 bases lay between the germline ends. The CDR3 runs 14 residues. Looked up from germline, CDR1 is ENHRY and CDR2 is SYGVKD. Vbeta (60) and Jbeta (13) primers were used in the PCR. Data came from immunoSEQ multiplex PCR; TCRdb stores just in-frame clones and leaves some out. The sample carries 130,000 to 150,000 clones, around 78% recorded once. In the case of this clone: The antigen remains unidentified.

The specimen was PBMCs. The chain joins TRBV10-3 to TRBJ2-1, with TRBD2 as a possible D gene (5 bases). This TCR was sampled from a male donor in good health and CMV-seronegative. The CDR3 bases are TGTGCCATCAGTGAGGGGTTGGGAGTTGATGAGCAGTTCTTC. This sequence encodes CAISEGLGVDEQFF.